This T cell receptor beta chain originates from a study of cytomegalovirus exposure and HLA in healthy donors. As for the study in general: Genotyping of some 400 donors showed that around 86% belonged to the Caucasian-associated ancestry cluster.

With respect to this clone: Its specificity is unknown.

V lost 3 bases, J lost 3 bases, and 7 bases stayed unmatched. In germline, CDR1 is MNHEY, CDR2 SMNVEV (reference sequence). The CDR3 loop spans 15 amino acids. Both 60 Vbeta primers and 13 Jbeta primers went into the PCR. Method: immunoSEQ multiplex PCR; TCRdb's copy keeps in-frame clones and lacks some. The table has around 100,000 clones, roughly 69% seen once. Overall study findings and caveats: Most observed TCR sequences were rare, whereas some public TCRs were detected in many donors.

Among the donors, all were healthy bone marrow donors. The receptor was isolated from a man under 40 in good health and CMV-seropositive. The sequenced sample consisted of PBMCs. This sequence joins TRBV27 and TRBJ2-7; TRBD1 agrees at 8 bases. The CDR3 loop is CASSFVDRDRYEQYF. The CDR3 nucleotides read TGTGCCAGCAGTTTCGTGGACAGGGACCGCTACGAGCAGTACTTC.